This T cell receptor (beta chain) appears in the sequencing data of a study of human T cells and chemical hapten exposure. For the study at large: The use of 2% DPC on around 2 cm by around 2 cm of upper inner arm skin constituted sensitization.

This clonotype has at least ten counts. As to time point: patch test 2, 6 weeks after DPC sensitization. Treatment in this sample: therapeutic diphenylcyclopropenone sensitization with weekly scalp DPC. Each patch test followed a blood draw. The library gave individual cDNA molecules unique molecular identifiers. TCRdb itself ran the RACE reads through MiXCR, one entry per CDR3 protein. The table records approximately 82,000 distinct CDR3 sequences, 5% to 8.5% of them present only once. Trimming shortened V by 5 bases and J by 3 bases, and 13 bases separated the two germline ends. CDR3 length: 14 residues. Germline values: CDR1 MNHNY, CDR2 SVGAGI (reference sequence).

The V and J genes are TRBV6-6 and TRBJ1-2; D is unclear. The sequence was obtained from a woman in her twenties or thirties with alopecia areata. Some clones in this sample may be carry-over from other donors' samples. The specimen was whole blood, collected in connection with sensitization to the hapten diphenylcyclopropenone (DPC). Here the CDR3 reads CASSPLLWDYGYTF. The CDR3 nucleotides read TGTGCCAGCAGTCCTCTTCTCTGGGACTATGGCTACACCTTC.